This TCR beta chain was recovered during a study of monozygotic twins with cystic fibrosis. In germline, CDR1 is KGHSH, CDR2 LQKENI. V was cut by 5 bases and J by 3 bases, with 11 bases left in between. The CDR3 loop spans 14 amino acids. TCRdb's copy holds only in-frame clones and misses some; the assay was immunoSEQ multiplex PCR. This sample has roughly 28,000 clones, with around 85% found just once. The chain recombines TRBV18 with TRBJ1-3; D gene uncertain. The clonotype originates from a girl aged 2-10 years with cystic fibrosis. The material sequenced was blood. Here the CDR3 reads CASSDGNYGNTIYF. Here the CDR3 DNA reads TGTGCCAGCTCAGATGGTAACTATGGAAACACCATATATTTT.